One sample yielded the 20 T cell receptor beta chains listed below, sequenced in a study of T-cell memory formation after mild COVID-19. TCRdb itself ran the 5' RACE reads through MiXCR, one entry per CDR3 protein. The sample holds about 150,000 distinct CDR3 sequences, about 28% seen once. Sequencing was done on a sample of PBMCs or a T cell subset sorted from them (not recorded which). The receptors were gathered from an adult woman who had mild COVID-19 (a few samples of this study predate the infection). Cell type and time point are not known.

The rearrangement joins TRBV20-1 to TRBJ2-7; D is perhaps TRBD2 (6 bases). The germline V and J ends were trimmed by 0 bases and 2 bases, with 11 bases remaining between them. The CDR3 extends over 14 amino acids. The V gene's germline CDR1 is DFQATT and CDR2 SNEGSKA (reference sequence). The CDR3 DNA follows: TGCAGTGCTAGAGATCCACTAGCTACCTACGAGCAGTACTTC. Protein: CSARDPLATYEQYF.

V gene TRBV19 combines with J gene TRBJ2-2; no firm D call. The CDR3 runs 13 residues. Germline-derived CDR1 and CDR2 are LNHDA and SQIVND (reference sequence). The CDR3: CASRVTNTGELFF. CDR3 in DNA: TGTGCTAGCCGGGTCACGAACACCGGGGAGCTGTTTTTT.

The chain joins TRBV19 to TRBJ2-7, with D perhaps given as TRBD1 or TRBD2 (5 bases each). Trimming removed 3 bases from V and 5 bases from J, with 11 bases in between. CDR3 size: 13 residues. Per the germline V gene, CDR1 is LNHDA and CDR2 is SQIVND (reference sequence). The CDR3 loop is CASSIRGVNEQYF. CDR3 in DNA: TGTGCCAGTAGTATTCGAGGGGTAAACGAGCAGTACTTC.

Only a few counts were recorded for this clonotype. The rearrangement links TRBV12-3 or TRBV12-4 to TRBJ1-6, with unresolved D. Between the trimmed V and J ends, which lost 7 bases and 9 bases, there was a span of 13 bases. CDR3 length: 13 residues. The CDR3: CASIEGAGSPLHF. The CDR3 region has the DNA TGTGCCAGCATCGAGGGAGCAGGTTCACCCCTCCACTTT.

The table lists this clonotype with a few counts. The chain joins TRBV12-3 or TRBV12-4 to TRBJ2-7; D gene ambiguous. CDR3 length: 15 amino acids. Between the trimmed V and J ends, which lost 5 bases and 3 bases, there was a span of 17 bases. Here the CDR3 DNA reads TGTGCCAGCAGTCAGAGATCGGCTAAAGTCTACGAGCAGTACTTC. Translation: CASSQRSAKVYEQYF.

The chain employs TRBV2 and TRBJ2-7; 7 nucleotides match TRBD1. Per germline, CDR1 SNHLY and CDR2 FYNNEI. CDR3 length equals 15 residues. The V and J ends lost 4 bases and 6 bases, in that order; junction bases with no gene match: 12. The CDR3: CASSATTGTDREQYF. The CDR3 nucleotides read TGTGCCAGCAGTGCCACAACCGGGACAGATCGCGAGCAGTACTTC.

The genes are TRBV18 and TRBJ2-7; 9 nucleotides align to TRBD1. Germline loops: CDR1 KGHSH, CDR2 LQKENI. This CDR3 contains 14 residues. V trimming: 4 bases; J trimming: 12 bases; junction bases outside the gene matches: 13. CDR3 coding DNA: TGTGCCAGCTCACTCCAGGGACAGGGAGCCTTGGGGTACTTC. Its translation is CASSLQGQGALGYF.

V and J are TRBV6-5 and TRBJ2-3; D is unresolved. Germline CDR1 and CDR2: MNHEY and SVGAGI. Trimming removed 6 bases from V and 4 bases from J, with 17 bases in between. The CDR3 spans 15 residues. The CDR3: CASRPTLRSPDTQYF. The CDR3 DNA reads as TGTGCCAGCAGGCCCACCCTAAGGTCTCCAGATACGCAGTATTTT.

This clonotype was detected only a few times. As DNA, the CDR3 is TGTGCCAGCACTCCAAAGAGGGCAGGGGATTGGAATTCACCCCTCCACTTT. Protein: CASTPKRAGDWNSPLHF. The chain recombines TRBV27 with TRBJ1-6, with D possibly matching TRBD1 (6 bases). The V end was cut by 7 bases, the J end by 7 bases, with 23 bases between. The germline V gene has CDR1 MNHEY and CDR2 SMNVEV (reference sequence). CDR3 length equals 17 residues.

The chain recombines TRBV7-9 with TRBJ2-4; the D gene could be TRBD1 or TRBD2 (6 bases each). The CDR3 is 19 residues long. From germline, CDR1 is SEHNR and CDR2 FQNEAQ (reference sequence). V shed 6 bases and J shed 0 bases, with 24 bases lying between them. In nucleotides, the CDR3 is TGTGCCAGCAGTCAAGGGAGCCGGAGGGACACGGTAGCCAAAAACATTCAGTACTTC. Its protein is CASSQGSRRDTVAKNIQYF.

A few counts support this clonotype. The chain carries TRBV7-9 and TRBJ2-5, with TRBD1 as a possible D gene (5 bases). V was pared by 4 bases and J by 5 bases, with 23 bases between. This CDR3 is built from 17 residues. CDR1 SEHNR and CDR2 FQNEAQ come from the germline V gene (reference sequence). The CDR3 region has the DNA TGTGCCAGCAGCTCCTTTTTGGCCGACAGTCATCGGGAGACCCAGTACTTC. Translated: CASSSFLADSHRETQYF.

The chain couples TRBV27 to TRBJ2-1, with D possibly being TRBD1 (6 bases). The germline gives CDR1 MNHEY, CDR2 SMNVEV (reference sequence). The CDR3 totals 16 residues. V gave up 6 bases and J gave up 2 bases, with 17 bases separating them. The CDR3 coding sequence is TGTGCCAGCAGACTCAGGGGCCCCACGGCCTACAATGAGCAGTTCTTC. It translates to CASRLRGPTAYNEQFF.

There are a few counts of this clonotype. The V and J genes are TRBV7-3 and TRBJ2-1; no firm D call. Trimming took off 0 bases at V and 6 bases at J, with 12 bases between the two ends. CDR3 length: 15 amino acids. From germline, CDR1 is SGHTA and CDR2 FQGTGA. CDR3 amino acids: CASSLTHGGTNEQFF. Here the CDR3 DNA reads TGTGCCAGCAGCTTAACCCACGGCGGAACCAATGAGCAGTTCTTC.

CDR3: CASSSAAGGYEQYF. CDR3 DNA: TGTGCCAGCAGCTCAGCGGCGGGGGGTTACGAGCAGTACTTC. This chain joins TRBV28 and TRBJ2-7, with 8 positions matching TRBD2. The V and J ends lost 6 bases and 4 bases, in that order; junction bases with no gene match: 8. Germline CDR1 MDHEN, CDR2 SYDVKM. The CDR3 loop spans 14 amino acids.

The chain has TRBV2 and TRBJ1-2, with 12 positions matching TRBD1. After removal of 9 bases from V and 7 bases from J, the junction contained 9 bases not matched to a gene. The CDR3 runs 14 residues. Germline V lookup: CDR1 SNHLY, CDR2 FYNNEI. The CDR3 DNA is TGTGCCAGAACGAGGGGACAGGGGGCATCTGGCTACACCTTC. Protein product: CARTRGQGASGYTF.

The chain carries TRBV4-1 and TRBJ2-3; TRBD1 is a possible D gene (5 bases). V was pared by 2 bases and J by 1 base, with 22 bases between. The germline gives CDR1 MGHRA, CDR2 YSYEKL. This CDR3 comprises 19 residues. The chain's CDR3 is CASSQSWAPGWEGTDTQYF. CDR3 DNA: TGCGCCAGCAGCCAATCTTGGGCCCCAGGGTGGGAAGGCACAGATACGCAGTATTTT.

The V gene is TRBV12-3 or TRBV12-4, the J gene TRBJ2-1, with 11 bases lining up with TRBD2. This CDR3 spans 13 amino acids. V shed 7 bases and J 15 bases; nucleotides not matched to a gene: 11. The CDR3 coding sequence is TGTGCCAGCAACGACTTAGCGGGAGGGGAGAGGTTCTTC. Protein: CASNDLAGGERFF.

The chain employs TRBV10-3 and TRBJ2-7; D perhaps matches TRBD2 (6 bases). With 6 bases removed from V and 0 bases from J, the gap between germline ends came to 15 bases. The CDR3 is 15 residues long. Germline V gene sequence: CDR1 ENHRY, CDR2 SYGVKD. The CDR3: CAISIISGSSYEQYF. The CDR3 region has the DNA TGTGCCATCAGCATTATTAGCGGCAGCTCCTACGAGCAGTACTTC.

This clonotype was seen a handful of times. This chain links TRBV29-1 with TRBJ2-7, with 7 bases lining up with TRBD2. This CDR3 is built from 14 residues. Germline CDR1 reads SQVTM; CDR2 reads ANQGSEA. V lost 4 bases and J lost 0; bases outside the gene matches: 6. CDR3 protein: CSVAGTGGSYEQYF. The CDR3 nucleotides read TGCAGCGTTGCCGGGACGGGAGGCTCCTACGAGCAGTACTTC.

This clonotype has just a few counts. The chain links TRBV7-2 to TRBJ1-4, with TRBD1 identical over 10 bases. Germline V gene lookup returns CDR1 SGHTA and CDR2 FQGNSA. Trimming cost V 1 base and J 8 bases; bases outside gene matches: 10. CDR3 length equals 17 residues. The CDR3 DNA follows: TGTGCCAGCAGCTTAGGACTGACAGGGGGCGCGAACGAAAAACTGTTTTTT. Protein product: CASSLGLTGGANEKLFF.